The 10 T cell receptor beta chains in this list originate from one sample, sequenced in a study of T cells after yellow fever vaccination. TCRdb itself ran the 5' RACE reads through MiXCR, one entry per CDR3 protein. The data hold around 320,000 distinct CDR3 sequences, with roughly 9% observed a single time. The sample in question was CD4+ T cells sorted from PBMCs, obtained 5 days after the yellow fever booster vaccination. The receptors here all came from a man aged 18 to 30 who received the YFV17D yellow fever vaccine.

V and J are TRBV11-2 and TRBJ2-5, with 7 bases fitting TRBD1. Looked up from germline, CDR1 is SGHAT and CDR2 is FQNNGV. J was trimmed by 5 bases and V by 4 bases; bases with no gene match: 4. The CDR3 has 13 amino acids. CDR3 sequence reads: CASSSGQAETQYF. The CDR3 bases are TGTGCCAGCAGCTCCGGACAGGCGGAGACCCAGTACTTC.

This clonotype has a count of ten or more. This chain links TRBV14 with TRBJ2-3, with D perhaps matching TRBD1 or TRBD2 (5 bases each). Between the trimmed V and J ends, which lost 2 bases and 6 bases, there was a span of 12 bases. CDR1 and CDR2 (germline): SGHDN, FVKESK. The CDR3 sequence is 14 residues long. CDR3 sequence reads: CASSQQGPWDTQYF. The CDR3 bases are TGTGCCAGCAGCCAACAGGGACCCTGGGATACGCAGTATTTT.

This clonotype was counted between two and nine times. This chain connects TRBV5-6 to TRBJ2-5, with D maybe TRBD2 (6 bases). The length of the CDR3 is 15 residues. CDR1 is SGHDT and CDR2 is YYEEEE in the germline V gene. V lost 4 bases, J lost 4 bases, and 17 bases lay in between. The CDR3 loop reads CASSAGLPGVETQYF. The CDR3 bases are TGTGCCAGCAGCGCGGGACTCCCGGGAGTAGAGACCCAGTACTTC.

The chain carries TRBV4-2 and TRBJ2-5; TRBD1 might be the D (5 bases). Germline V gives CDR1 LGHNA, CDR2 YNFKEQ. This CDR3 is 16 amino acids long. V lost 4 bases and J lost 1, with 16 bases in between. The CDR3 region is CASSPILVGPQETQYF. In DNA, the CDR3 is TGTGCCAGCAGCCCTATCTTGGTGGGGCCCCAAGAGACCCAGTACTTC.

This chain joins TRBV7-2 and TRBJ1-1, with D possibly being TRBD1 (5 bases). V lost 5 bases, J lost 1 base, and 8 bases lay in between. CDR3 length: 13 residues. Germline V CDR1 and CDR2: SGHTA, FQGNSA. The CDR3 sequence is CASSRQQNTEAFF. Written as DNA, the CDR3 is TGTGCCAGCAGCCGACAGCAGAACACTGAAGCTTTCTTT.

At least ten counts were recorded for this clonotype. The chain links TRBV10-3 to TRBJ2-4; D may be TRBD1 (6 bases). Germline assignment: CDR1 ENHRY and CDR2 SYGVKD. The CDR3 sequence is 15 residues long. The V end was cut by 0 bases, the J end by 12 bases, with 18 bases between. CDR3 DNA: TGTGCCATCAGTGAGTCATTAAAGGGGGAGAGGAATCAGTACTTC. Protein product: CAISESLKGERNQYF.

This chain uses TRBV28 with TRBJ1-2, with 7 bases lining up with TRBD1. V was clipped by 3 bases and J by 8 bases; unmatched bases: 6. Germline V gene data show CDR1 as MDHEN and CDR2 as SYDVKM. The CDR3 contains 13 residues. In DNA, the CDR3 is TGTGCCAGCAGTTTCGAGGGGGCCTGGGGCTACACCTTC. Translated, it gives CASSFEGAWGYTF.

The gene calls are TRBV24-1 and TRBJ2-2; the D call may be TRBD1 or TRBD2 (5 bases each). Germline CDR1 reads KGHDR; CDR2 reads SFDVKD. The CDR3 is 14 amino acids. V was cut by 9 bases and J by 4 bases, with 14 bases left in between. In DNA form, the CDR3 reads TGTGCCACCTCCAGAGGGGATTTCACCGGGGAGCTGTTTTTT. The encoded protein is CATSRGDFTGELFF.

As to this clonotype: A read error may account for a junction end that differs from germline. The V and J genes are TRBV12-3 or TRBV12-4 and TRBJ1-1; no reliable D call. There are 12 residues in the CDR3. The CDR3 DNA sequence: TGTGCCAGCAGCACCTCAGGACGGGCGGGCGACTTT. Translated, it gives CASSTSGRAGDF.

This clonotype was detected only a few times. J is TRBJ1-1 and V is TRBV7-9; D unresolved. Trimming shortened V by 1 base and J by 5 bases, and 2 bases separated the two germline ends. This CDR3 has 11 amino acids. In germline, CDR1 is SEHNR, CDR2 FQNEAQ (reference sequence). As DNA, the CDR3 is TGTGCCAGCAGCTTAGTAACTGAAGCTTTCTTT. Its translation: CASSLVTEAFF.